This TCR beta chain was captured by sequencing in a study of early T cells in non-severe SARS-CoV-2 infection. Looking at the study overall: Sequencing was performed on bulk RNA from unsorted whole blood, leaving chains unpaired.

The TCR library protocol was used to attach unique molecular identifiers. These identifiers were attached to individual cDNA molecules. TCRdb independently ran MiXCR on the 5' RACE reads; one entry per CDR3 protein. The table shows about 29,000 distinct CDR3 sequences, with approximately 5.3% occurring only once. CDR1 and CDR2 (germline): LGHDT, YNNKEL (reference sequence). V shed 5 bases and J 3 bases; nucleotides not matched to a gene: 11. The CDR3 runs 16 residues. The sequenced sample was whole blood. This sequence was found in an adult who was a healthcare worker with PCR-confirmed SARS-CoV-2 infection or an uninfected control (not recorded which). V usage is TRBV3-1 and J usage is TRBJ2-7; 9 bases line up with TRBD1. As DNA, the CDR3 is TGTGCCAGCAGCGACAGGGGGGCAGGGGCTATCTACGAGCAGTACTTC. Protein: CASSDRGAGAIYEQYF.